This is a list of T cell receptor beta chains from one sample in a study of T-cell reconstitution after alpha-beta-depleted transplantation in children. TCRdb itself ran the PCR reads through MiXCR, one entry per CDR3 protein. The sample carries approximately 300,000 distinct CDR3 sequences, just over 7.5% recorded once. This specimen was peripheral blood, taken 360 days after TCRalphabeta/CD19-depleted stem cell transplant. Receptors were obtained from a female patient between 2 and 15 years old who had a stem cell transplant for Fanconi anemia, so the T cells may come from the graft donor. CDR3s include the opening cysteine and the closing phenylalanine or tryptophan. D genes are given only for firm matches. Each size is how often the clone was seen (once, few, many) or a class if it is expanded.

size: few
D: -
length: 13
V: TRBV28
J: TRBJ1-2
DNA: TGTGCCAGCAGTCTTATTTCCACTTATGGCTACACCTTC
CDR3: CASSLISTYGYTF

size: many
D: TRBD1
length: 13
V: TRBV5-1
J: TRBJ1-1
DNA: TGCGCCAGCAGCGGCCTGGGACAGGTCCTAGCTTTCTTT
CDR3: CASSGLGQVLAFF

size: many
D: -
length: 12
V: TRBV29-1
J: TRBJ2-1
DNA: TGCAGCGTTGTGGGTTTAAACAATGAGCAGTTCTTC
CDR3: CSVVGLNNEQFF

size: many
D: TRBD1
length: 16
V: TRBV3-1
J: TRBJ2-3
DNA: TGTGCCAGCAGCCTGAGGACAGGGAGGATCACAGATACGCAGTATTTT
CDR3: CASSLRTGRITDTQYF

size: few
D: TRBD1
length: 15
V: TRBV10-3
J: TRBJ1-6
DNA: TGTGCCTCAACAGGGGGATCGGGTCCAAACTCACCCCTCCACTTT
CDR3: CASTGGSGPNSPLHF

size: few
D: -
length: 14
V: TRBV12-3/TRBV12-4
J: TRBJ1-1
DNA: TGTGCCAGCAGTTTACAGAATGCGAACACTGAAGCTTTCTTT
CDR3: CASSLQNANTEAFF

size: many
D: TRBD2
length: 15
V: TRBV7-6
J: TRBJ2-1
DNA: TGTGCCAGCAGCATACTAGCGGGGAACTACAATGAGCAGTTCTTC
CDR3: CASSILAGNYNEQFF

size: many
D: -
length: 15
V: TRBV12-3/TRBV12-4
J: TRBJ2-5
DNA: TGTGCCAGCAGTACACACAGCGAAGGGGGAGAGACCCAGTACTTC
CDR3: CASSTHSEGGETQYF

size: few
D: -
length: 13
V: TRBV15
J: TRBJ1-2
DNA: TGTGCCACCAGCAGAGGGGGGGGCTATGGCTACACCTTC
CDR3: CATSRGGGYGYTF

size: many
D: TRBD1
length: 15
V: TRBV5-1
J: TRBJ2-2
DNA: TGCGCCAGCAGCCCCGGGACAGGGGCGACCGGGGAGCTGTTTTTT
CDR3: CASSPGTGATGELFF

size: many
D: TRBD1
length: 14
V: TRBV5-1
J: TRBJ1-1
DNA: TGCGCCAGCAGCGCCGGGACAGAGAACACTGAAGCTTTCTTT
CDR3: CASSAGTENTEAFF